Below, 20 T cell receptor beta chains from the same sample are listed, as sequenced in a study of T cell repertoires in cytomegalovirus infection. MiXCR, run by TCRdb on the reads, gives a single entry per CDR3 protein. The table lists 700,000 to 900,000 distinct CDR3 sequences, 25% to 30% of them singletons. Their antigen targets remain unknown. This specimen consisted of cultured CD8+ T cells from PBMCs, obtained from culture after CMV antigen stimulation. The receptors originated from a human donor in good health (CMV status not recorded). Some clones in this sample may be carry-over from other donors' samples.

Details on this clonotype: The germline gene is not matched at one end of the junction; a read error may be the cause. The chain couples TRBV4-1 to TRBJ1-1; the D gene is possibly TRBD1 (5 bases). From germline, CDR1 is MGHRA and CDR2 YSYEKL. This CDR3 has 14 residues. The CDR3 DNA reads TGCGCCGGCAGCCTAGGGGCGGGGGACACTGAAGCTTTCTTT. Its translation: CAGSLGAGDTEAFF.

This clonotype has just a few counts. The V and J genes are TRBV24-1 and TRBJ2-1; D gene unclear. V was cut by 4 bases and J by 0 bases, with 9 bases left in between. CDR3 length: 15 residues. Per the germline V gene, CDR1 is KGHDR and CDR2 is SFDVKD. The CDR3 loop reads CATSDGPHSYNEQFF. The CDR3 coding sequence is TGTGCCACCAGTGACGGGCCCCACTCCTACAATGAGCAGTTCTTC.

A few counts support this clonotype. The chain combines TRBV7-2 with TRBJ2-7; D is ambiguous. The length of the CDR3 is 14 residues. Trimming removed 1 base at V and 6 bases at J, with 13 bases between. Germline V lookup: CDR1 SGHTA, CDR2 FQGNSA. CDR3 protein: CASSLEPVRSEQYF. CDR3 DNA: TGTGCCAGCAGCTTAGAGCCCGTTAGAAGCGAGCAGTACTTC.

This clonotype was seen more than once but under ten times. The chain couples TRBV20-1 to TRBJ2-7; D remains ambiguous. CDR3 size: 12 residues. From germline, CDR1 is DFQATT and CDR2 SNEGSKA (reference sequence). V lost 2 bases, J lost 3 bases, and 8 bases lay in between. In DNA form, the CDR3 reads TGCAGTGCTAGATTGGGTAGCTACGAGCAGTACGTC. This sequence encodes CSARLGSYEQYV.

V is TRBV10-3 and J is TRBJ1-2; TRBD1 agrees at 12 bases. There are 15 residues in the CDR3. Germline loops: CDR1 ENHRY, CDR2 SYGVKD. The V and J ends lost 5 bases and 4 bases, in that order; junction bases with no gene match: 5. CDR3 bases: TGTGCCATCAGTAATGGGACAGGGGGCGCCTATGGCTACACCTTC. Amino acid sequence: CAISNGTGGAYGYTF.

This CDR3 is CASSLLFNGGNEQFF. The DNA of the CDR3 is TGTGCCAGCAGCTTGTTGTTCAACGGGGGAAATGAGCAGTTCTTC. This chain connects TRBV5-5 to TRBJ2-1, with TRBD2 as a possible D gene (6 bases). Germline V gene lookup returns CDR1 SGHKS and CDR2 YYEKEE (reference sequence). The V end lost 1 base, the J end lost 7 bases, and 15 bases lay between the germline ends. This CDR3 contains 15 residues.

This clonotype was detected only a few times. The chain joins TRBV20-1 to TRBJ2-3; tentatively, D is TRBD2 (6 bases). The CDR3 loop spans 18 amino acids. Trimming took off 0 bases at V and 7 bases at J, with 26 bases between the two ends. Germline CDR1 reads DFQATT; CDR2 reads SNEGSKA (reference sequence). Here the CDR3 reads CSARDDYRDGRERHTQYF. The CDR3 DNA sequence: TGCAGTGCTAGAGATGACTACCGGGACGGGAGAGAGAGGCATACGCAGTATTTT.

This rearrangement joins TRBV6-1 to TRBJ2-1, with 10 bases matching TRBD2. The CDR3 consists of 14 residues. CDR1 is MNHNS, CDR2 SASEGT, per germline. With 7 bases clipped from V and 6 bases from J, the junction kept 6 bases outside the gene matches. This CDR3 is CASTIAGGFNEQFF. DNA for the CDR3: TGTGCCAGCACAATAGCGGGGGGCTTCAATGAGCAGTTCTTC.

The chain uses TRBV9 and TRBJ1-2; perhaps TRBD1 as D (5 bases). CDR1 and CDR2 (germline): SGDLS, YYNGEE. This CDR3 has 12 residues. Between the trimmed V and J ends, which lost 2 bases and 6 bases, there was a span of 8 bases. The CDR3 DNA sequence: TGTGCCAGCAGCGTGCTGACAGATGGCTACACCTTC. Translation gives CASSVLTDGYTF.

This sequence joins TRBV6-5 and TRBJ1-4; maybe TRBD1 (5 bases). Germline-derived CDR1 and CDR2 are MNHEY and SVGAGI. This CDR3 spans 14 amino acids. The V end lost 5 bases, the J end lost 8 bases, and 15 bases lay between the germline ends. The CDR3 protein is CASSPSGHREKLFF. CDR3 DNA: TGTGCCAGCAGTCCTTCAGGGCATCGGGAAAAACTGTTTTTT.

This clonotype was found a few times. V gene TRBV4-1 combines with J gene TRBJ2-1; a weak D match, TRBD1 (5 bases). This CDR3 has 17 residues. With 4 bases removed from V and 5 bases from J, the gap between germline ends came to 21 bases. In germline, CDR1 is MGHRA, CDR2 YSYEKL. This chain's CDR3 is CASSLQRGKPCNNEQFF. The DNA for the CDR3 is TGCGCCAGCAGCCTCCAAAGGGGAAAGCCCTGCAACAATGAGCAGTTCTTC.

CDR3 residues: CASSHPRDGYTF. DNA for the CDR3: TGTGCCAGCAGCCACCCCCGGGATGGCTACACCTTC. This rearrangement joins TRBV7-9 to TRBJ1-2; D is unclear. Germline V gives CDR1 SEHNR, CDR2 FQNEAQ (reference sequence). The CDR3 extends over 12 amino acids. The V end was cut by 5 bases, the J end by 6 bases, with 10 bases between.

The chain combines TRBV7-2 with TRBJ1-6; no clear D gene. This CDR3 contains 12 residues. V lost 5 bases and J lost 10, with 9 bases in between. Germline V gives CDR1 SGHTA, CDR2 FQGNSA. The CDR3 loop reads CASSLLESPLHF. The CDR3 bases are TGTGCCAGCAGCCTCCTAGAATCACCCCTCCACTTT.

The CDR3 loop is CASSFRQGETNEKLFF. The CDR3, as DNA: TGTGCCAGCAGTTTTAGACAGGGGGAAACTAATGAAAAACTGTTTTTT. The chain links TRBV12-3 or TRBV12-4 to TRBJ1-4; 9 positions agree with TRBD1. The CDR3 sequence is 16 residues long. With 3 bases clipped from V and 1 base from J, the junction kept 3 bases outside the gene matches.

CDR3 in amino acids: CASSLVRQGSYEQYF. Here the CDR3 DNA reads TGTGCCAGCAGCTTAGTCCGACAGGGATCCTACGAGCAGTACTTC. V usage is TRBV7-4 and J usage is TRBJ2-7; 7 bases are a match to TRBD1. The CDR3 length is 15 residues. The V gene end was trimmed by 1 base and the J gene end by 1 base; junction bases not matched to a gene: 4. Germline V CDR1 and CDR2: SGHVT, SQSDAQ.

The chain links TRBV28 to TRBJ2-1; D perhaps matches TRBD1 (6 bases). Trimming cost V 8 bases and J 0 bases, with 11 bases left between them. The germline gives CDR1 MDHEN, CDR2 SYDVKM. The CDR3 loop spans 14 amino acids. In DNA form, the CDR3 reads TGTGCCAGCTCCGGGACACGCTCCTACAATGAGCAGTTCTTC. This sequence encodes CASSGTRSYNEQFF.

The chain couples TRBV23-1 to TRBJ1-5; the D is unclear. TRBV23-1 is labeled an ORF, and its function is uncertain. V shed 7 bases and J shed 0 bases, with 22 bases lying between them. The CDR3 sequence is 18 residues long. CDR3 DNA sequence: TGCGCCAGCAACCCTCCCCTCAGGAGGGAAGATAGCAATCAGCCCCAGCATTTT. Its protein product is CASNPPLRREDSNQPQHF.

This clonotype was detected ten times or more. This chain's CDR3 is CASSAGQGSYNEQFF. In DNA form, the CDR3 reads TGTGCCAGCAGCGCTGGACAGGGTTCTTACAATGAGCAGTTCTTC. The chain links TRBV7-6 to TRBJ2-1, with 8 bases aligning to TRBD1. The germline gives CDR1 SGHVS, CDR2 FNYEAQ. The CDR3 is made up of 15 amino acids. The junction had 7 bases not matched to a gene; V was cut back by 5 bases and J by 4 bases.

This clonotype was observed a single time. This may come from a read error, since a much larger clone is one base off. The V and J genes are TRBV6-5 and TRBJ1-2, with 7 bases fitting TRBD1. V trimming: 8 bases; J trimming: 2 bases; junction bases outside the gene matches: 11. Per germline, CDR1 MNHEY and CDR2 SVGAGI. CDR3 length equals 15 residues. Here the CDR3 DNA reads TGTGCCAGCCGTCTCGGAGGGGGCTTAAACTATGGCTACACCTTC. The encoded protein is CASRLGGGLNYGYTF.

The chain is built from TRBV25-1 and TRBJ2-7; D gene ambiguous. Germline V gene data show CDR1 as MGHDK and CDR2 as SYGVNS. The CDR3 runs to 13 residues. Deletions cut 5 bases from V and 5 bases from J, with 13 bases between. CDR3 in DNA: TGTGCCAGCAGTCTCAGCGTCGGACACGAGCAGTACTTC. Translating it yields CASSLSVGHEQYF.